Here is one T cell receptor beta chain with its context. Its antigen is not identified. The data were obtained in a study of graft-versus-host responses after intestinal transplantation. The overall study: As for transplant type, recipients had multivisceral, liver-intestinal, or isolated intestinal grafts. Recipients were all induced with anti-thymocyte globulin, then given tacrolimus and steroids for approximately three years. Study outcomes and limitations: Marrow from the recipient contained GvH clones, some of which had appeared first in ileum or blood. The presence of high graft-versus-host to host-versus-graft clonal ratios in allografts characterized patients with graft-donor T cell macrochimerism.

Sequencing used immunoSEQ multiplex PCR; TCRdb keeps in-frame clones, though not all of them. The sample records roughly 99,000 clones, roughly 86% being singletons. This TCR was sampled from a human patient who received an intestinal transplant, so some T cells may come from the graft donor. The material sequenced was PBMCs, taken 255 days after intestinal transplant.

The CDR3 coding sequence is TGTGCCAGCAGTTTAAATTATGTCGATGAGCAGTTCTTC. This translates into CASSLNYVDEQFF. This sequence joins TRBV27 and TRBJ2-1; D is unclear. This CDR3 region has 13 residues. The germline CDR1 and CDR2 sequences are MNHEY and SMNVEV (reference sequence). Deletions cut 2 bases from V and 8 bases from J, with 10 bases between.